Each of the 15 T cell receptor beta chains below was sequenced from the same sample in a study of blood T cell repertoires in COVID-19. Measured with immunoSEQ multiplex PCR; TCRdb has only the in-frame clones, and not every one. The data contain almost 300,000 clones, around 92% of them seen just once; the ten biggest clones take up roughly 10%. The source material was peripheral blood. The receptors shown here come from a woman in her 30s with COVID-19, enrolled during active disease.

The chain joins TRBV7-9 to TRBJ1-5; 7 bases map to TRBD1. From germline, CDR1 is SEHNR and CDR2 FQNEAQ (reference sequence). V lost 5 bases to trimming and J lost 9 bases; unmatched junction nucleotides: 10. The CDR3 consists of 14 residues. CDR3 sequence: CASSKGAASGPQHF. In DNA form, the CDR3 reads TGTGCCAGCAGCAAGGGGGCGGCTTCGGGGCCCCAGCATTTT.

The CDR3 bases are TGTGCCAGCAGCACGGGACTAGCCGACACCGGGGAGCTGTTTTTT. Translated, it gives CASSTGLADTGELFF. The chain links TRBV7-2 to TRBJ2-2, with 9 positions matching TRBD2. From germline, CDR1 is SGHTA and CDR2 FQGNSA. The CDR3 runs to 15 residues. V lost 5 bases to trimming and J lost 3 bases; unmatched junction nucleotides: 4.

This chain uses TRBV19 with TRBJ2-4; tentative D call: TRBD2 (5 bases). The germline gives CDR1 LNHDA, CDR2 SQIVND (reference sequence). The germline V and J ends were trimmed by 3 bases and 3 bases, with 9 bases remaining between them. The CDR3 is 14 amino acids. CDR3 nucleotides: TGTGCCAGTAGTATGTGGGGAGACAAAAACATTCAGTACTTC. Amino acid sequence: CASSMWGDKNIQYF.

This sequence joins TRBV7-8 and TRBJ2-2; possibly TRBD1 for D (5 bases). The V gene lost 1 base and the J gene lost 9 bases, with 15 bases spanning the gap. Germline values: CDR1 SGHVS, CDR2 FQNEAQ. The CDR3 totals 15 residues. The CDR3 spells CASSLGVGVYRELFF. The CDR3 coding sequence is TGTGCCAGCAGCTTAGGGGTAGGGGTGTACAGGGAGCTGTTTTTT.

V usage is TRBV3-1 (or the pseudogene TRBV3-2) and J usage is TRBJ2-7; D gene unclear. The V gene lost 2 bases and the J gene lost 0 bases, with 14 bases spanning the gap. This CDR3 is built from 16 residues. CDR1 is LGHDT, CDR2 YNNKEL, per germline (reference sequence). In nucleotides, the CDR3 is TGTGCCAGCAGCCAACTGGTCTCCCCGAGCTCCTACGAGCAGTACTTC. Protein product: CASSQLVSPSSYEQYF.

Concerning this clone: This sample also contains other DNA sequences that code for the same CDR3. In DNA, the CDR3 is TGTGCCAGCAGCCTACAGGGCGGTACTAATGAAAAACTGTTTTTT. Amino acid sequence: CASSLQGGTNEKLFF. J is TRBJ1-4 and V is TRBV7-9; D might be TRBD1 (6 bases). V lost 5 bases and J 2 bases, leaving 12 bases between the germline ends. CDR1 and CDR2 from the germline V gene are SEHNR and FQNEAQ (reference sequence). This CDR3 contains 15 residues.

This rearrangement joins TRBV2 to TRBJ2-5; 9 nucleotides match TRBD2. Losses at the gene ends were 4 bases for V and 5 bases for J; bases not matched to a gene: 8. The CDR3 loop spans 15 amino acids. CDR1 is SNHLY, CDR2 FYNNEI, per germline. CDR3 sequence reads: CASSGGSGGRETQYF. The CDR3 nucleotides read TGTGCCAGCAGTGGGGGTAGCGGGGGAAGGGAGACCCAGTACTTC. The full variable domain, completed using reference TRBV2 and TRBJ2-5, is EPEVTQTPSHQVTQMGQEVILRCVPISNHLYFYWYRQILGQKVEFLVSFYNNEISEKSEIFDDQFSVERPDGSNFTLKIRSTKLEDSAMYFCASSGGSGGRETQYFGPGTRLLVL.

A few counts support this clone. This chain connects TRBV2 to TRBJ1-5, with 8 bases lining up with TRBD1. This CDR3 is 15 amino acids long. CDR1 and CDR2 (germline): SNHLY, FYNNEI. With V trimmed by 4 bases and J by 2 bases, 4 bases remained unmatched. In nucleotides, the CDR3 is TGTGCCAGCAGTGGTTGGACAGGGCGCAATCAGCCCCAGCATTTT. This translates into CASSGWTGRNQPQHF.

J is TRBJ2-5 and V is TRBV6-5; possibly TRBD1 for D (6 bases). Germline CDR1 and CDR2: MNHEY and SVGAGI. The CDR3 extends over 14 amino acids. V was pared by 6 bases and J by 4 bases, with 15 bases between. DNA for the CDR3: TGTGCCAGCAGGGAGACCACAGGGAGAGAGACCCAGTACTTC. Translating it yields CASRETTGRETQYF.

The V gene is TRBV30, the J gene TRBJ1-1; D is unresolved. Germline V gene sequence: CDR1 GTSNPN, CDR2 SVGIG (reference sequence). Between the trimmed V and J ends, which lost 2 bases and 4 bases, there was a span of 8 bases. The CDR3 consists of 12 residues. CDR3 DNA sequence: TGTGCCTGGAGTCTTATTAGCACTGAAGCTTTCTTT. Protein: CAWSLISTEAFF. Full variable domain (remainder filled in from reference TRBV30 and TRBJ1-1): SQTIHQWPATLVQPVGSPLSLECTVEGTSNPNLYWYRQAAGRGLQLLFYSVGIGQISSEVPQNLSASRPQDRQFILSSKKLLLSDSGFYLCAWSLISTEAFFGQGTRLTVV.

This sequence joins TRBV3-1 (or the pseudogene TRBV3-2) and TRBJ1-2, with TRBD1 identical over 7 bases. The CDR3 length is 15 residues. Germline CDR1 and CDR2: LGHDT and YNNKEL (reference sequence). Trimming took 4 bases from V and 5 from J; bases not matched to a gene: 10. This chain's CDR3 is CASSRPGQAEYGYTF. The CDR3 bases are TGTGCCAGCAGCCGACCCGGACAGGCAGAGTATGGCTACACCTTC.

Here the CDR3 reads CASSQGLDRETQYF. CDR3 nucleotide sequence: TGTGCCAGCAGCCAGGGACTAGATCGAGAGACCCAGTACTTC. The chain employs TRBV27 and TRBJ2-5, with 8 bases matching TRBD2. V lost 6 bases, J lost 4 bases, and 7 bases stayed unmatched. This CDR3 is 14 amino acids long. The germline CDR1 and CDR2 sequences are MNHEY and SMNVEV (reference sequence).

The chain links TRBV14 to TRBJ2-3, with D maybe TRBD1 (6 bases). CDR3 size: 17 residues. Trimming pared 4 bases from V and 6 bases from J, leaving 23 bases between. CDR1 is SGHDN, CDR2 FVKESK, per germline. The CDR3 nucleotides read TGTGCCAGCAGCCTCCTGACAGGAGATCTGTTCCGCGATACGCAGTATTTT. Translating gives CASSLLTGDLFRDTQYF.

The V and J genes are TRBV10-1 and TRBJ2-1; 7 nucleotides match TRBD1. This CDR3 contains 16 residues. The junction had 12 bases not matched to a gene; V was cut back by 2 bases and J by 8 bases. CDR1 is WNHNN, CDR2 SYGVQD, per germline (reference sequence). The DNA for the CDR3 is TGCGCCAGCAGTGAGCTTATGACAGGGAAGGGCGATGAGCAGTTCTTC. This encodes CASSELMTGKGDEQFF.

V is TRBV14 and J is TRBJ2-1; 12 bases match TRBD2. CDR1 and CDR2 from the germline V gene are SGHDN and FVKESK. This CDR3 contains 16 residues. The V gene end was trimmed by 0 bases and the J gene end by 7 bases; junction bases not matched to a gene: 4. The CDR3 protein is CASSQELAGGMNEQFF. The CDR3 coding sequence is TGTGCCAGCAGCCAAGAACTAGCGGGGGGTATGAATGAGCAGTTCTTC.